This TCR beta chain derives from a study of T cells in localized non-small cell lung cancer. The CDR3 covers 17 residues. V was cut by 2 bases and J by 0 bases, with 14 bases left in between. CDR1 and CDR2 from the germline V gene are KGHSH and LQKENI. The table came from immunoSEQ multiplex PCR; TCRdb's copy has only in-frame clones and leaves some out. Of some 22,000 clones in the sample, 84% were seen once. This clonotype was sampled from a man aged 35 to 69 with stage I lung adenocarcinoma. V gene TRBV18 combines with J gene TRBJ1-5; unclear D gene. This specimen was peripheral blood, taken before any cancer treatment. The CDR3 coding sequence is TGTGCCAGCTCACCATACCGCTCGGAGAATAGCAATCAGCCCCAGCATTTT. Translated, it gives CASSPYRSENSNQPQHF.